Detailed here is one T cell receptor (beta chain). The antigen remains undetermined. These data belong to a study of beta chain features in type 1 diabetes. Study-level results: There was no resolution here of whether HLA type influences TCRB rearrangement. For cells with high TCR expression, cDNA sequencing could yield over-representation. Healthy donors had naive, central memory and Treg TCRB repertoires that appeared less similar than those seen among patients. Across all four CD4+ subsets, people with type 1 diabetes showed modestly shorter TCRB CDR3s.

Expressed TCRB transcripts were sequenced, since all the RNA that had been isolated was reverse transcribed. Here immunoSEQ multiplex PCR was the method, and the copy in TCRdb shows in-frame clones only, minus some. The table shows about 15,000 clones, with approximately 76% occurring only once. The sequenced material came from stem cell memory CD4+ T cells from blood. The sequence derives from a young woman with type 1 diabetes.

CDR3 in amino acids: CASSLVSGGFNEQYF. The CDR3 coding sequence is TGCGCCAGCAGCTTGGTTTCGGGGGGGTTCAACGAGCAGTACTTC. The chain is built from TRBV5-1 and TRBJ2-7; the match to TRBD2 covers 8 bases. Germline CDR1 reads SGHRS; CDR2 reads YFSETQ. Losses at the gene ends were 0 bases for V and 5 bases for J; bases not matched to a gene: 7. This CDR3 region has 15 residues.